Shown below are 16 T cell receptor beta chains from a single sample sequenced in a study of blood T cell repertoires in COVID-19. Clones were read by immunoSEQ multiplex PCR, and TCRdb kept only the in-frame ones, dropping some. The top ten hold over 0.75% of the sample, which has around 250,000 clones, more than 80% seen once. Sequenced: PBMCs or T cells enriched from blood (not recorded which). The receptors stem from a man over 45 who had been exposed to COVID-19.

The chain employs TRBV11-2 and TRBJ1-4; D unresolved. Germline V gives CDR1 SGHAT, CDR2 FQNNGV. CDR3 length: 15 residues. Trimming removed 1 base from V and 8 bases from J, with 14 bases in between. As DNA, the CDR3 is TGTGCCAGCAGCTTAGTACCCGGGGTGGAAGAAAAACTGTTTTTT. Encoded protein: CASSLVPGVEEKLFF.

This clone was seen a single time. V gene TRBV27 combines with J gene TRBJ1-5; D is unclear. Germline CDR1 and CDR2: MNHEY and SMNVEV (reference sequence). This CDR3 comprises 14 residues. V was shortened by 0 bases and J by 6 bases, with 9 bases between the two germline ends. The CDR3 DNA sequence: TGTGCCAGCAGTTTATCGAGACTTACTCAGCCCCAGCATTTT. Protein sequence: CASSLSRLTQPQHF.

The rearrangement joins TRBV2 to TRBJ1-2, with D possibly being TRBD1 (6 bases). V lost 6 bases and J lost 2, with 10 bases in between. Per the germline V gene, CDR1 is SNHLY and CDR2 is FYNNEI. The CDR3 covers 13 residues. The CDR3 here is CASRQGQNYGYTF. CDR3 DNA sequence: TGTGCCAGCAGGCAAGGACAGAACTATGGCTACACCTTC. Complete variable domain (other parts from reference TRBV2 and TRBJ1-2): EPEVTQTPSHQVTQMGQEVILRCVPISNHLYFYWYRQILGQKVEFLVSFYNNEISEKSEIFDDQFSVERPDGSNFTLKIRSTKLEDSAMYFCASRQGQNYGYTFGSGTRLTVV.

The chain has TRBV4-1 and TRBJ2-5; 7 nucleotides line up with TRBD1. CDR3 size: 13 residues. Per germline, CDR1 MGHRA and CDR2 YSYEKL. The J segment lost 2 bases and the V segment lost 5 bases, leaving 2 bases of the junction unmatched. The DNA of the CDR3 is TGCGCCAGCAGCGTGGACAGGCAAGAGACCCAGTACTTC. Its translation: CASSVDRQETQYF.

This clone was seen only once. The gene calls are TRBV11-2 and TRBJ2-7; D remains ambiguous. Germline V gene lookup returns CDR1 SGHAT and CDR2 FQNNGV. Trimming shortened V by 1 base and J by 2 bases, and 15 bases separated the two germline ends. The CDR3 loop spans 16 amino acids. The CDR3, as DNA: TGTGCCAGCAGCTTAGCGACACCACTCACGACCTACGAGCAGTACTTC. This translates into CASSLATPLTTYEQYF.

The chain couples TRBV27 to TRBJ1-1; D may be TRBD1 (5 bases). The V end lost 3 bases, the J end lost 5 bases, and 10 bases lay between the germline ends. The CDR3 runs 13 residues. Germline assignment: CDR1 MNHEY and CDR2 SMNVEV (reference sequence). The CDR3 loop is CASSFQGGTEAFF. The CDR3 DNA reads TGTGCCAGCAGTTTTCAGGGAGGAACTGAAGCTTTCTTT.

The chain recombines TRBV5-4 with TRBJ2-5; a weak D match, TRBD2 (7 bases). V lost 4 bases and J lost 2, with 24 bases in between. The germline gives CDR1 SGHNT, CDR2 YYREEE (reference sequence). The CDR3 contains 18 residues. CDR3 amino acids: CASSRDTRGAFEQETQYF. In DNA form, the CDR3 reads TGTGCCAGCAGCCGAGACACACGGGGGGCATTTGAACAAGAGACCCAGTACTTC.

This chain connects TRBV19 to TRBJ2-1, with 7 bases identical to TRBD1. This CDR3 is 12 amino acids long. After removal of 7 bases from V and 6 bases from J, the junction contained 3 bases not matched to a gene. CDR1 and CDR2 from the germline V gene are LNHDA and SQIVND (reference sequence). Here the CDR3 DNA reads TGTGCCAGTAAGGGGGACAGCAATGAGCAGTTCTTC. This sequence encodes CASKGDSNEQFF.

The chain uses TRBV9 and TRBJ2-1; weak D call: TRBD1 (5 bases). The germline V and J ends were trimmed by 2 bases and 3 bases, with 9 bases remaining between them. The CDR3 consists of 14 residues. Germline CDR1 is SGDLS and CDR2 is YYNGEE. The DNA for the CDR3 is TGTGCCAGCAGCGTGGGGCAGGTCTACAATGAGCAGTTCTTC. It encodes CASSVGQVYNEQFF.

The chain uses TRBV19 and TRBJ1-2, with D uncertain. Germline CDR1 LNHDA, CDR2 SQIVND (reference sequence). The CDR3 totals 16 residues. Trimming removed 0 bases from V and 4 bases from J, with 15 bases in between. The chain's CDR3 is CASSIERLISGYGYTF. The CDR3 region has the DNA TGTGCCAGTAGTATAGAAAGACTGATCAGTGGCTATGGCTACACCTTC.

The chain combines TRBV7-8 with TRBJ1-1; a weak D match, TRBD1 (6 bases). This CDR3 comprises 14 residues. The germline V gene has CDR1 SGHVS and CDR2 FQNEAQ. V was shortened by 6 bases and J by 7 bases, with 18 bases between the two germline ends. The CDR3 here is CASSYRAEVNEAFF. DNA of the CDR3: TGTGCCAGCAGTTACAGGGCGGAGGTCAATGAAGCTTTCTTT. The complete variable domain, with remaining parts taken from reference TRBV7-8 and TRBJ1-1, reads GAGVSQSPRYKVAKRGQDVALRCDPISGHVSLFWYQQALGQGPEFLTYFQNEAQLDKSGLPSDRFFAERPEGSVSTLKIQRTQQEDSAVYLCASSYRAEVNEAFFGQGTRLTVV.

The CDR3 here is CASRRTSEYYEQYF. CDR3 nucleotide sequence: TGTGCCAGCAGGCGGACTAGCGAGTACTACGAGCAGTACTTC. The chain recombines TRBV28 with TRBJ2-7; TRBD2 matches at 9 bases. The length of the CDR3 is 14 residues. CDR1 is MDHEN and CDR2 is SYDVKM in the germline V gene. J lost 3 bases, V lost 6 bases, and 6 bases had no gene match.

This rearrangement joins TRBV20-1 to TRBJ1-2; D not resolved. The length of the CDR3 is 11 residues. V lost 5 bases, J lost 4 bases, and 8 bases lay in between. The germline CDR1 and CDR2 sequences are DFQATT and SNEGSKA (reference sequence). Written as DNA, the CDR3 is TGCAGTGCTCCCGAGGGCTATGGCTACACCTTC. Protein: CSAPEGYGYTF.

V is TRBV19 and J is TRBJ1-2, with D hard to call. Trimming pared 5 bases from V and 2 bases from J, leaving 6 bases between. Per germline, CDR1 LNHDA and CDR2 SQIVND (reference sequence). This CDR3 has 12 amino acids. The CDR3 bases are TGTGCCAGTAGTCTTCAGAACTATGGCTACACCTTC. It codes for CASSLQNYGYTF. The whole variable domain, remainder taken from reference TRBV19 and TRBJ1-2, is DGGITQSPKYLFRKEGQNVTLSCEQNLNHDAMYWYRQDPGQGLRLIYYSQIVNDFQKGDIAEGYSVSREKKESFPLTVTSAQKNPTAFYLCASSLQNYGYTFGSGTRLTVV.

The chain is built from TRBV11-2 and TRBJ1-2; tentative D call: TRBD1 (6 bases). The germline CDR1 and CDR2 sequences are SGHAT and FQNNGV. This CDR3 contains 14 residues. The V and J ends lost 3 bases and 4 bases respectively, with 12 bases between them. CDR3 nucleotides: TGTGCCAGCAGCTTTGGACAGACCTCCTATGGCTACACCTTC. Amino acids: CASSFGQTSYGYTF.

The chain is built from TRBV14 and TRBJ2-7, with D tentatively TRBD2 (5 bases). The germline gives CDR1 SGHDN, CDR2 FVKESK. This CDR3 comprises 13 residues. The V gene lost 4 bases and the J gene lost 4 bases, with 11 bases spanning the gap. The CDR3 DNA follows: TGTGCCAGCAGCCCTTCAGGACTTTACGAGCAGTACGTC. It is translated as CASSPSGLYEQYV.